Presented here are 2 T cell receptor beta chains from one specimen sequenced in a study of shared clonotypes between healthy human individuals. Sequenced by immunoSEQ multiplex PCR; TCRdb stores in-frame clones only, minus some. This sample carries about 2.4 million clones, approximately 90% of them seen once, and the ten largest clones take over 0.12%. Sequencing used naive CD4+ T cells sorted from blood. Subset meaning: CD45RA+ positively selected. These TCRs come from a man aged 18 to 30 in good health.

The rearrangement joins TRBV5-8 to TRBJ2-7; D is unresolved. CDR3 size: 15 residues. Germline V gives CDR1 SGHTS, CDR2 YDEGEE. V dropped 4 bases and J dropped 7 bases, with 21 bases sitting between them. The CDR3 bases are TGTGCCAGCAGCCTCGGACGGGCCTTCTCCTGGGAGCAGTACTTC. Its translation: CASSLGRAFSWEQYF.

The CDR3 DNA follows: TGTGCCAGCAGTTCCCGCACGGGGGGGCACAATGAGCAGTTCTTC. Amino acid sequence: CASSSRTGGHNEQFF. The chain employs TRBV6-5 and TRBJ2-1; 8 positions agree with TRBD2. Germline V gene sequence: CDR1 MNHEY, CDR2 SVGAGI. V lost 4 bases, J lost 5 bases, and 7 bases stayed unmatched. The CDR3 covers 15 residues.